Reported below is one T cell receptor beta chain. This entry belongs to a study of CD8 T cells in Susac syndrome. Reverse transcription of about 0.5 to 1 ug RNA used random hexamers. MiXCR, run by TCRdb on the immunoSEQ multiplex PCR reads, gives a single entry per CDR3 protein. The sample holds approximately 150,000 distinct CDR3 sequences, around 93% seen once. The sequenced material came from CD4+ T cells from PBMCs. This TCR came from a human donor in good health.

The CDR3: CASGGAGDSNQPQHF. The CDR3, as DNA: TGTGCCAGCGGAGGTGCGGGGGATAGCAATCAGCCCCAGCATTTT. The rearrangement joins TRBV7-9 to TRBJ1-5; tentative D call: TRBD1 (5 bases). Deletions cut 8 bases from V and 0 bases from J, with 14 bases between. The CDR3 runs to 15 residues. Germline CDR1 and CDR2: SEHNR and FQNEAQ (reference sequence).